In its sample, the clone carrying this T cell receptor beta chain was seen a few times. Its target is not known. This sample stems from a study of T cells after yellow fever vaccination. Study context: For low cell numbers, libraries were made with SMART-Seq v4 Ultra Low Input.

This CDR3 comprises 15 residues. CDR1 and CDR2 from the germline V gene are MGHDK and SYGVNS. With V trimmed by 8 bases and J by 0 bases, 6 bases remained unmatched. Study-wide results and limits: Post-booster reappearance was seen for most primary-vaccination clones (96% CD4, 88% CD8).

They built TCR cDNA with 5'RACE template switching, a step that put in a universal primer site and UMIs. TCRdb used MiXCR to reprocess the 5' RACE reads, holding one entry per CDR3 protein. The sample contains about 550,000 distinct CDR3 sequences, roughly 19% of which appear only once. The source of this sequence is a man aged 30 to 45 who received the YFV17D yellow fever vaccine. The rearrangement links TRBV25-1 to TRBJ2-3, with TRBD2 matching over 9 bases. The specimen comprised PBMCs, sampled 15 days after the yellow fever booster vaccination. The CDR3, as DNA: TGTGCCAGCGCGGCCACTAGCGGGAGCACAGATACGCAGTATTTT. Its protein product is CASAATSGSTDTQYF.